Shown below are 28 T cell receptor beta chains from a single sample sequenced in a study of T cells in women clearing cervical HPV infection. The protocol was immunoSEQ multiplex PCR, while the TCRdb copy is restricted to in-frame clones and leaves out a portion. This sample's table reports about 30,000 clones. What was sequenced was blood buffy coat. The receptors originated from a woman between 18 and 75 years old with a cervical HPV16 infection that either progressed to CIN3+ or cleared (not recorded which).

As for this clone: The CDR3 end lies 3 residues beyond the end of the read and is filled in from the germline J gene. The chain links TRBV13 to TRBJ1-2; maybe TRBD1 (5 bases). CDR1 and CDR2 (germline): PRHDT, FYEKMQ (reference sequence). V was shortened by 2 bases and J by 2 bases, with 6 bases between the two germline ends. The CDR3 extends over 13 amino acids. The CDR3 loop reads CASSLSGNYGYTF. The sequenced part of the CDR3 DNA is TGTGCCAGCAGCTTATCAGGGAACTATGGC. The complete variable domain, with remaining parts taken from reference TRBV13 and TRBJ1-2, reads AAGVIQSPRHLIKEKRETATLKCYPIPRHDTVYWYQQGPGQDPQFLISFYEKMQSDKGSIPDRFSAQQFSDYHSELNMSSLELGDSALYFCASSLSGNYGYTFGSGTRLTVV.

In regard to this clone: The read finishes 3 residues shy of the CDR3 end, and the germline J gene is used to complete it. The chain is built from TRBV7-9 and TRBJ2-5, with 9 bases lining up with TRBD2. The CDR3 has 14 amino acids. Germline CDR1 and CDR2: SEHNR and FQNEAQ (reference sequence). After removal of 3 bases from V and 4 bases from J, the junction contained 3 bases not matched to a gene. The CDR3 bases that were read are TGTGCCAGCAGCTTGGGACTAGCAGGAGAGACC. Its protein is CASSLGLAGET. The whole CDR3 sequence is CASSLGLAGETQYF.

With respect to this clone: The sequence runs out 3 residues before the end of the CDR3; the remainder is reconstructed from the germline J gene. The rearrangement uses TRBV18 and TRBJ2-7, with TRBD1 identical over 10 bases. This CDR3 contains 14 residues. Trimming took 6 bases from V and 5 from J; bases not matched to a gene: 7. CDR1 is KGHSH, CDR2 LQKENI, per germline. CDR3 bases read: TGTGCCAGCTCGCCCGGGACAGGGGACCACGAG. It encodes CASSPGTGDHE. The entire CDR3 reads CASSPGTGDHEQYF.

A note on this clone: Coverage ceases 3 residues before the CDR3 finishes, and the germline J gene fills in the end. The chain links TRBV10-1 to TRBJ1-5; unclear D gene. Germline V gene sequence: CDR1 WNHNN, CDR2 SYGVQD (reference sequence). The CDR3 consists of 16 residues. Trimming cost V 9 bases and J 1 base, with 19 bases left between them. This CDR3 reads CASIWHRDGSNQPQHF. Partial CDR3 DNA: TGCGCCAGTATATGGCATCGCGACGGGAGCAATCAGCCC.

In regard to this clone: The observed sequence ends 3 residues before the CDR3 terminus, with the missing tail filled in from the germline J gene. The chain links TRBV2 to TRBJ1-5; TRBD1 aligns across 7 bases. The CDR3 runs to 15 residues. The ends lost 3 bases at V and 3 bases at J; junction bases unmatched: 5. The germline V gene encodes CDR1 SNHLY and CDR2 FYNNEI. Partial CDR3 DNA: TGTGCCAGCAGTGATGGGGGACAGCACAATCAGCCC. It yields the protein CASSDGGQHNQP. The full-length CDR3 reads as CASSDGGQHNQPQHF.

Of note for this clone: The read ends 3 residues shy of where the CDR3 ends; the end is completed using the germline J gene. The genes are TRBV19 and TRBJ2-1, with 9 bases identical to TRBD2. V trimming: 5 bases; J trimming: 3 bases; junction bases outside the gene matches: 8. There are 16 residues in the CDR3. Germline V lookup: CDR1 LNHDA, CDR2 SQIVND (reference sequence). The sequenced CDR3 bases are TGTGCCAGTAGTTTCGGGGAGCGGGGGGTCTACAATGAG. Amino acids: CASSFGERGVYNE. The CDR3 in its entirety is CASSFGERGVYNEQFF.

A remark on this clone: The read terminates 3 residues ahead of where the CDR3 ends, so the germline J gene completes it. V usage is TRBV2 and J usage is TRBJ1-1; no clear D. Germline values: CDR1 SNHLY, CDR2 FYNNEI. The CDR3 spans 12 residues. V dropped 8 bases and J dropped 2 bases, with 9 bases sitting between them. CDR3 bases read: TGTGCCAGCTGGCCCGAAAACACTGAA. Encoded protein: CASWPENTE. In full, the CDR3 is CASWPENTEAFF.

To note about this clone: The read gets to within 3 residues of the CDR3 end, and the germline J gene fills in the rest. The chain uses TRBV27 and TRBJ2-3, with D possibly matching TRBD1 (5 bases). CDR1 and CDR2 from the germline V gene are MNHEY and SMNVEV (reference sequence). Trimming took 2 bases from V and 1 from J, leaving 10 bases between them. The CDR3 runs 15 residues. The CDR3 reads CASSLGAHGTDTQYF. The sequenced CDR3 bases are TGTGCCAGCAGTTTAGGGGCACATGGCACAGATACG.

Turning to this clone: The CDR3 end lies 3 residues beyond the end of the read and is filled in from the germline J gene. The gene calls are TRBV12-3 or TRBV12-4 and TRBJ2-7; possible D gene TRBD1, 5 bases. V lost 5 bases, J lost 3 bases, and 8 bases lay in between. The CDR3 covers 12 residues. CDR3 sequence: CASSRTSYEQYF. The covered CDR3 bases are TGTGCCAGCAGTAGGACAAGCTACGAG.

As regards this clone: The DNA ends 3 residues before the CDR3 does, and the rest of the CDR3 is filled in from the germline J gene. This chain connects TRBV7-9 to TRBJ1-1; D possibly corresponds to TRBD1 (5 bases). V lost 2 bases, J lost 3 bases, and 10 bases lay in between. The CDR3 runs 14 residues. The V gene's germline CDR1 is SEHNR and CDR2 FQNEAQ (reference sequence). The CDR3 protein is CASSLRSGDTEAFF. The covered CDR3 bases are TGTGCCAGCAGCTTACGATCGGGGGACACTGAA. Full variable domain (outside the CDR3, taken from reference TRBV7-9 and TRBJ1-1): DTGVSQNPRHKITKRGQNVTFRCDPISEHNRLYWYRQTLGQGPEFLTYFQNEAQLEKSRLLSDRFSAERPKGSFSTLEIQRTEQGDSAMYLCASSLRSGDTEAFFGQGTRLTVV.

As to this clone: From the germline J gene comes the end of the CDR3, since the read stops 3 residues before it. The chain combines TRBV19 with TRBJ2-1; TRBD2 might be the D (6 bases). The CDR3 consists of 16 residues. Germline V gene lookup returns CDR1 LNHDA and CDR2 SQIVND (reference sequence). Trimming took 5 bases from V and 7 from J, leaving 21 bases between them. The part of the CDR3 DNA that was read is TGTGCCAGTAGTGGGGCACTAGCCGGGGTAGGGAATGAG. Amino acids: CASSGALAGVGNE. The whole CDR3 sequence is CASSGALAGVGNEQFF.

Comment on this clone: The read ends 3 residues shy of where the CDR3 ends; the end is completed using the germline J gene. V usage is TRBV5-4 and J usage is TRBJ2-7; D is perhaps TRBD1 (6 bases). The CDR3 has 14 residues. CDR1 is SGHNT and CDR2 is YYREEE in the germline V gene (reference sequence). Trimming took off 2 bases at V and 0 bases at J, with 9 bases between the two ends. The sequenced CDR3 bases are TGTGCCAGCAGCTTAGGACAGAGCTCCTACGAG. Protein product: CASSLGQSSYE. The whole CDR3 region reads CASSLGQSSYEQYF.

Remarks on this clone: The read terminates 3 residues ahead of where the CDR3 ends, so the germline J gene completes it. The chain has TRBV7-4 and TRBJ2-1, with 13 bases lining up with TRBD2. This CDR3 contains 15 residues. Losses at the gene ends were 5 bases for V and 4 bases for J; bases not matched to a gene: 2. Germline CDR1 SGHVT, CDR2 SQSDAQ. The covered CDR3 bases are TGTGCCAGCAGCACGGGACTAGCGGGATACAATGAG. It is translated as CASSTGLAGYNE. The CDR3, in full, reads CASSTGLAGYNEQFF.

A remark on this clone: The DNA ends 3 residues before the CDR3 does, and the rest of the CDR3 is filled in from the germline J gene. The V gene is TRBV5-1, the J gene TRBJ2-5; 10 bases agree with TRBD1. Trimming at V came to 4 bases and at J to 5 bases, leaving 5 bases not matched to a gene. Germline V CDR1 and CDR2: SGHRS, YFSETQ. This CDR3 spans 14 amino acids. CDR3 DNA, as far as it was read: TGCGCCAGCAGCCCTGGGACAGGGGTTGAGACC. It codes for CASSPGTGVET. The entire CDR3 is CASSPGTGVETQYF.

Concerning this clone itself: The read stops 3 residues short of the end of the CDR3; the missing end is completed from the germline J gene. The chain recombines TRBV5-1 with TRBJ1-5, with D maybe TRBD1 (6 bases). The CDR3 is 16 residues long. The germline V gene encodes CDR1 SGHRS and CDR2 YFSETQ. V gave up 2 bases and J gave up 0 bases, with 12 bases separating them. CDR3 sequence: CASSFRTDNSNQPQHF. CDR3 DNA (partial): TGCGCCAGCAGCTTTCGGACAGACAATAGCAATCAGCCC.

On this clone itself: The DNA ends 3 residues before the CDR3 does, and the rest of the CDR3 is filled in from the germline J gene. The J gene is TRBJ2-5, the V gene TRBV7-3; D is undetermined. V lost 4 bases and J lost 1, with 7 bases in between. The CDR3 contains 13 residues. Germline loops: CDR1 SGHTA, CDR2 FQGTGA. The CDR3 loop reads CASSSLGQETQYF. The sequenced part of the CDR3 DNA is TGTGCCAGCAGCTCCCTAGGCCAAGAGACC.

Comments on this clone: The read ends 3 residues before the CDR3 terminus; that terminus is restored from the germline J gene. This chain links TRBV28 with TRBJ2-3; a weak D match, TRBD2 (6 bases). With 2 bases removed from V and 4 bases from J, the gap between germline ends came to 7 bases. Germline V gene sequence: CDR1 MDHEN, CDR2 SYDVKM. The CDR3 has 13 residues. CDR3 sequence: CASSLTSPDTQYF. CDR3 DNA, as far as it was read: TGTGCCAGCAGTTTAACTAGCCCAGATACG.

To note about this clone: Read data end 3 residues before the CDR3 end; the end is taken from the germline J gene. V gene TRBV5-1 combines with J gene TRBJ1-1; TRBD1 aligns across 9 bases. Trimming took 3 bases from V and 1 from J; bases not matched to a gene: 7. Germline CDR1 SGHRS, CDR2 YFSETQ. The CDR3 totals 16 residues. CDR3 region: CASSSGTGITNTEAFF. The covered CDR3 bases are TGCGCCAGCAGCTCAGGGACAGGGATAACGAACACTGAA. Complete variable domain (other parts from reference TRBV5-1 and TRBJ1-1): KAGVTQTPRYLIKTRGQQVTLSCSPISGHRSVSWYQQTPGQGLQFLFEYFSETQRNKGNFPGRFSGRQFSNSRSEMNVSTLELGDSALYLCASSSGTGITNTEAFFGQGTRLTVV.

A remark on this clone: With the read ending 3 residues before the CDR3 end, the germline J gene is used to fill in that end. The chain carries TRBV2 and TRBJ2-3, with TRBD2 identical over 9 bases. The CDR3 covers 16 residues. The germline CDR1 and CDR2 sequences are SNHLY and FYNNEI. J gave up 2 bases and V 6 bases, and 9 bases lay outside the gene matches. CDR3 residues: CASRRTSSGVTDTQYF. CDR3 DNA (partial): TGTGCCAGCAGGAGGACGTCTAGCGGGGTCACAGATACG.

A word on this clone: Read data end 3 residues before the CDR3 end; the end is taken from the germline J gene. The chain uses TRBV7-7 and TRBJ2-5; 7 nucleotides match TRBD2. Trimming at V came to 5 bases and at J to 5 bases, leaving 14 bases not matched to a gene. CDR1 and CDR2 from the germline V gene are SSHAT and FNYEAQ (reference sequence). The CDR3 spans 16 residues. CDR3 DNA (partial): TGTGCCAGCAGCCCGCCCGGGGGAGGGGCCCGGGAGACC. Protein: CASSPPGGGARET. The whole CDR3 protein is CASSPPGGGARETQYF.

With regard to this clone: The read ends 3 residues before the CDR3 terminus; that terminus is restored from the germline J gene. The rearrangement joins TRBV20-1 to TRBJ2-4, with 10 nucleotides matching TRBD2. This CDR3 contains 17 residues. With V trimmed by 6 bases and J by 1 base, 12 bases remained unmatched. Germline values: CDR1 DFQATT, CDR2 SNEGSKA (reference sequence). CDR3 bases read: TGCAGTGCCTCCGGGACTAGCGCCCCAGGGGCCAAAAACATT. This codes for CSASGTSAPGAKNI. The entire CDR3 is CSASGTSAPGAKNIQYF.

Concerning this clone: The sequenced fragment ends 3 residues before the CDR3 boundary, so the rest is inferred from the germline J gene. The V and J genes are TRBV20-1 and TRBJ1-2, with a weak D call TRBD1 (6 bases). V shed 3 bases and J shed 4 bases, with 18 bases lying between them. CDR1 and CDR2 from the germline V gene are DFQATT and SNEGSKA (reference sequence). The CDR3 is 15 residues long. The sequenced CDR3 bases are TGCAGTGCTAGTAAGGGGGAAGGCCGGACCTATGGC. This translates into CSASKGEGRTYG. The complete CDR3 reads CSASKGEGRTYGYTF.

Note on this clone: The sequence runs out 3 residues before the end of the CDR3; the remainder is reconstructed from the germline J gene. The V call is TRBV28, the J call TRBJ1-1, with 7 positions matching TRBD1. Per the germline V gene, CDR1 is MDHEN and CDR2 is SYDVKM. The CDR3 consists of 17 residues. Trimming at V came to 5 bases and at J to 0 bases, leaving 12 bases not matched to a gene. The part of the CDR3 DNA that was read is TGTGCCAGCAGTCGCCGACAGGGAGGTCCGATGAACACTGAA. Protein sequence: CASSRRQGGPMNTE. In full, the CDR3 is CASSRRQGGPMNTEAFF.

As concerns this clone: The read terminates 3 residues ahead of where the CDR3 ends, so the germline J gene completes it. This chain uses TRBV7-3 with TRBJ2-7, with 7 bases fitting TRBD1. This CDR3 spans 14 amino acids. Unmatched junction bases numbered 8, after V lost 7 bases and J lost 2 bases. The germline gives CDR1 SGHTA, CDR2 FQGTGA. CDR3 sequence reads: CASIPRDSTYEQYF. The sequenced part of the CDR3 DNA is TGTGCCAGCATCCCCCGGGACAGTACCTACGAG.

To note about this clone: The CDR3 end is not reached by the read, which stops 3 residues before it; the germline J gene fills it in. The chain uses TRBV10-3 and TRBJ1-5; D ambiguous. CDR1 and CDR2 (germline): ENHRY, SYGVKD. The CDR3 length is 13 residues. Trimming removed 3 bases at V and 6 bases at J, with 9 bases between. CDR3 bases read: TGTGCCATCAGTGACCCAGATGGTCAGCCC. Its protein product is CAISDPDGQP. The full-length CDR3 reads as CAISDPDGQPQHF.

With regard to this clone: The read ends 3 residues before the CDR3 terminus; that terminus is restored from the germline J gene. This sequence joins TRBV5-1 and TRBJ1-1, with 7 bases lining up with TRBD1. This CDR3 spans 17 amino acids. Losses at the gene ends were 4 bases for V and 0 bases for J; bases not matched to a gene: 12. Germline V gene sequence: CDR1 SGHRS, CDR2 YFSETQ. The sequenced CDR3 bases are TGCGCCAGCAGCCCGGGGTTGGTCAGGGGGTTGAACACTGAA. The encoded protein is CASSPGLVRGLNTE. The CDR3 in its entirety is CASSPGLVRGLNTEAFF.

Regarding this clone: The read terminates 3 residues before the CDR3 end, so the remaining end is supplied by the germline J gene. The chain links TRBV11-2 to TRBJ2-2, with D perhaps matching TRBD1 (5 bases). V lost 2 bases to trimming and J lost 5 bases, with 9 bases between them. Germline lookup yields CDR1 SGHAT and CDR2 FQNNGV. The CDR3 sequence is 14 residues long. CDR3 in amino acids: CASSLQGFTGELFF. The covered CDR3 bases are TGTGCCAGCAGCTTACAGGGTTTTACCGGGGAG. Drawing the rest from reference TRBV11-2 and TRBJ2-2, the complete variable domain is EAGVAQSPRYKIIEKRQSVAFWCNPISGHATLYWYQQILGQGPKLLIQFQNNGVVDDSQLPKDRFSAERLKGVDSTLKIQPAKLEDSAVYLCASSLQGFTGELFFGEGSRLTVL.

The CDR3: CASSERAGTEAFF. CDR3 bases read: TGTGCCAGTAGTGAGAGGGCGGGAACTGAA. The chain links TRBV19 to TRBJ1-1; no reliable D call. The sequenced fragment ends 3 residues before the CDR3 boundary, so the rest is inferred from the germline J gene. V dropped 5 bases and J dropped 5 bases, with 12 bases sitting between them. The CDR3 consists of 13 residues. CDR1 and CDR2 (germline): LNHDA, SQIVND (reference sequence).